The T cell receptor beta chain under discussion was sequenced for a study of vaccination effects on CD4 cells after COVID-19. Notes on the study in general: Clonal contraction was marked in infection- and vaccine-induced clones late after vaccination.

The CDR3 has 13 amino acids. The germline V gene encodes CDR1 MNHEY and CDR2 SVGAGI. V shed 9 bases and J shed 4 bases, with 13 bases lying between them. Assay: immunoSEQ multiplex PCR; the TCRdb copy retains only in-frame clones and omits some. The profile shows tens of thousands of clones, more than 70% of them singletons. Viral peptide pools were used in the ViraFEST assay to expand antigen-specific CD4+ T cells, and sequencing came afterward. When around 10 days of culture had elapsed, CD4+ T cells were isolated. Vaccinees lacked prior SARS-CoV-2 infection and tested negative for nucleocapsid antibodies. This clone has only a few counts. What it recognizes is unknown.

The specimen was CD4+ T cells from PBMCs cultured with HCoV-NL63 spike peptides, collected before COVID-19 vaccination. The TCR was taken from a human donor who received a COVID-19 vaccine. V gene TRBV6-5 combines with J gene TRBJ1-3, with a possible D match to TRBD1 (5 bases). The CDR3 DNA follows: TGTGCCAGTTTAGGACATTGGGGAAACACCATATATTTT. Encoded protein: CASLGHWGNTIYF.